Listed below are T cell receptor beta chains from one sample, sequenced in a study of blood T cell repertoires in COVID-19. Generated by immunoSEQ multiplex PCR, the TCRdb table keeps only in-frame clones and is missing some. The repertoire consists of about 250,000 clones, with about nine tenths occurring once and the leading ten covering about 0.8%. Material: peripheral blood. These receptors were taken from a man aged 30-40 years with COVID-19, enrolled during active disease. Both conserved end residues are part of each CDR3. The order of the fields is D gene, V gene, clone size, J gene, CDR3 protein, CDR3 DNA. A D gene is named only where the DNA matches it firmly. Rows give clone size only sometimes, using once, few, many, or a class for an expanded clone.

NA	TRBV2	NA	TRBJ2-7	CASIPTVTSNEQYF	TGTGCCAGCATTCCCACTGTAACCTCTAACGAGCAGTACTTC
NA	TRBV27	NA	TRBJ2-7	CASSPETVLYEQYF	TGTGCCAGCAGTCCTGAGACAGTTCTCTACGAGCAGTACTTC
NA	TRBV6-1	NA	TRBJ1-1	CASSETRQEAFF	TGTGCCAGCAGTGAAACCCGACAGGAAGCTTTCTTT
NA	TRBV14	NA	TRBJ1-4	CASSRAGPFNEKLFF	TGTGCCAGCAGCCGGGCCGGTCCATTTAATGAAAAACTGTTTTTT
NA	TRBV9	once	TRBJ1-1	CASSPPIEANTEAFF	TGTGCCAGCAGCCCCCCTATCGAGGCAAACACTGAAGCTTTCTTT
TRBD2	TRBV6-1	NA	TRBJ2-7	CASSSHGGTYEQYF	TGTGCCAGCAGTTCCCACGGGGGGACCTACGAGCAGTACTTC
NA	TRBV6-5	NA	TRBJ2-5	CASSYSVGRREESQYF	TGTGCCAGCAGTTACTCGGTGGGGCGCAGGGAAGAGAGCCAGTACTTC
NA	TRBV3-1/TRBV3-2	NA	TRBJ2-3	CASEAGGARWADTQYF	TGTGCCAGCGAGGCTGGTGGGGCCAGGTGGGCAGATACGCAGTATTTT
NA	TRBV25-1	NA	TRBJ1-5	CASSDRGSQPQHF	TGTGCCAGCAGTGACAGGGGCAGTCAGCCCCAGCATTTT
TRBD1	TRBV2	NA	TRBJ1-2	CASSEQGQGNYGYTF	TGTGCCAGCAGTGAACAAGGACAGGGGAACTATGGCTACACCTTC
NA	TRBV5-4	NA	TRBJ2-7	CASSLIGSTAYEQYF	TGTGCCAGCAGCCTAATCGGGTCCACTGCCTACGAGCAGTACTTC
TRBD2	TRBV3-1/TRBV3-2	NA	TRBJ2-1	CASSQELAGGSYNEQFF	TGTGCCAGCAGCCAAGAGCTAGCGGGCGGTTCCTACAATGAGCAGTTCTTC
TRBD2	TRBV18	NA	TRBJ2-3	CASSPLAGLTDTQYF	TGTGCCAGCTCCCCCCTAGCGGGGCTCACAGATACGCAGTATTTT
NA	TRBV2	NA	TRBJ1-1	CASRGGAGITEAFF	TGTGCCAGCAGGGGGGGGGCTGGGATCACTGAAGCTTTCTTT
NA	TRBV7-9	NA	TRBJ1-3	CASSYPQGGRNTSGNTIYF	TGTGCCAGCAGCTACCCGCAGGGAGGGAGAAACACCTCTGGAAACACCATATATTTT
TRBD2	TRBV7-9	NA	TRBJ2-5	CASSLSSGGAGETQYF	TGTGCCAGCAGCTTATCTAGCGGGGGGGCCGGCGAGACCCAGTACTTC
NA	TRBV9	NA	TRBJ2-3	CASSSGTKRGTDTQYF	TGTGCCAGCAGCTCGGGGACCAAGCGGGGCACAGATACGCAGTATTTT
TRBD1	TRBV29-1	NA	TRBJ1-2	CSVLGQGTYGYTF	TGCAGCGTTCTGGGACAGGGGACCTATGGCTACACCTTC
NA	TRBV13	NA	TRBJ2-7	CASSLLRSHYEQYF	TGTGCCAGCAGCTTACTTCGTAGTCACTACGAGCAGTACTTC
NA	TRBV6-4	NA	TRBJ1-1	CASSVMPQGSGTEAFF	TGTGCCAGCAGTGTAATGCCTCAGGGTAGCGGAACTGAAGCTTTCTTT
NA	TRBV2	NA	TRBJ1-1	CASNGGQRNTEAFF	TGTGCCAGCAATGGAGGACAGAGGAACACTGAAGCTTTCTTT
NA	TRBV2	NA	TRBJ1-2	CASSEAGGGYGYTF	TGTGCCAGCAGTGAAGCGGGGGGAGGCTATGGCTACACCTTC
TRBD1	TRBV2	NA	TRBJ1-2	CASSLGTGLTGYTF	TGTGCCAGCAGTTTAGGGACAGGATTGACTGGCTACACCTTC
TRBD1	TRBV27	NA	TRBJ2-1	CASSRPFTGGAGHEQFF	TGTGCCAGCAGTCGCCCGTTCACAGGGGGCGCGGGCCATGAGCAGTTCTTC
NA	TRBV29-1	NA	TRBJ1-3	CSVSGDYSGNTIYF	TGCAGCGTTTCCGGGGACTACTCTGGAAACACCATATATTTT
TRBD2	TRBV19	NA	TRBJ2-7	CASIETSGGSYEQYF	TGTGCCAGTATCGAGACTAGCGGGGGATCCTACGAGCAGTACTTC
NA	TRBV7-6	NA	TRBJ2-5	CASSSELRGGETQYF	TGTGCCAGCAGCTCAGAACTAAGGGGAGGCGAGACCCAGTACTTC
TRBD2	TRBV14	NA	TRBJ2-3	CASSQAGSGGTTSTDTQYF	TGTGCCAGCAGCCAAGCAGGTAGCGGGGGGACCACTAGCACAGATACGCAGTATTTT
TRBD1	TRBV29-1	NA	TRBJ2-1	CSVGGTGRNEQFF	TGCAGCGTTGGGGGGACAGGGAGGAATGAGCAGTTCTTC
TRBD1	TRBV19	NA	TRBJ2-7	CASGTGVSYEQYF	TGTGCCAGCGGGACAGGGGTTTCCTACGAGCAGTACTTC
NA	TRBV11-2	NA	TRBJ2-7	CASSPQGTFSYEQYF	TGTGCCAGCAGCCCCCAGGGTACCTTTTCCTACGAGCAGTACTTC
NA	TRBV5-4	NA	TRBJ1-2	CASSPGGVASNYGYTF	TGTGCCAGCAGCCCTGGGGGGGTTGCCAGCAACTATGGCTACACCTTC
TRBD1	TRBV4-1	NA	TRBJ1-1	CASSLTPGGGTEAFF	TGCGCCAGCAGCCTCACACCAGGGGGTGGCACTGAAGCTTTCTTT
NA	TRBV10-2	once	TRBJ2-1	CASGAGQISYNEQFF	TGCGCCAGTGGTGCGGGACAGATCTCCTACAATGAGCAGTTCTTC
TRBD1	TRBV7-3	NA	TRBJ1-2	CASSLRQGTPNYGYTF	TGTGCCAGCAGCTTAAGACAGGGTACACCTAACTATGGCTACACCTTC
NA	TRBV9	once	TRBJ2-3	CASSAQGPGHTQYF	TGTGCCAGCAGCGCCCAGGGTCCCGGGCATACGCAGTATTTT
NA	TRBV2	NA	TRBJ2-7	CASRPQGTYEQYF	TGTGCCAGCAGACCTCAGGGGACCTACGAGCAGTACTTC
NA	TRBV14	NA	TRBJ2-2	CASSQDLVNTGELFF	TGTGCCAGCAGCCAAGATTTAGTGAACACCGGGGAGCTGTTTTTT
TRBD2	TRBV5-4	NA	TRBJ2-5	CASSLVSGGLGETQYF	TGTGCCAGCAGCTTGGTTTCGGGGGGGCTCGGGGAGACCCAGTACTTC
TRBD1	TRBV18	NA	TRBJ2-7	CASSPNGQGFYEQYF	TGTGCCAGCTCACCAAATGGACAGGGCTTCTACGAGCAGTACTTC
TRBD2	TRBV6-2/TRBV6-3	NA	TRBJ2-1	CASSKRTSGHNEQFF	TGTGCCAGCAGTAAACGGACTAGCGGGCACAATGAGCAGTTCTTC
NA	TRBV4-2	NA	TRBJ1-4	CASSQPPAGSLFF	TGTGCCAGCAGCCAGCCACCCGCAGGTTCACTGTTTTTT